Listed below are T cell receptor beta chains from one sample, sequenced in a study of molecular identifiers for immune sequencing clone quantification. From the PCR reads, TCRdb called clonotypes with MiXCR, one entry per CDR3 protein. Here the sample spans approximately 320,000 distinct CDR3 sequences, roughly 24% being singletons. Sequenced input: naive CD8+ T cells from blood, with Jurkat cell RNA spiked in. The source of these receptors is a human donor in good health. Some libraries in this study had Jurkat cell RNA spiked in. CDR3s include the opening cysteine and the closing phenylalanine or tryptophan. The order of the fields is J gene, clone size, V gene, D gene, CDR3 protein, CDR3 DNA. A D gene is named only where the DNA matches it firmly. Clone size, where shown, is once, few, many, or a class for clones that have expanded.

J gene: TRBJ1-1; clone size: many; V gene: TRBV13; D gene: TRBD1; CDR3 protein: CASSGGDSMNTEAFF; CDR3 DNA: TGTGCCAGCAGCGGCGGGGACAGCATGAACACTGAAGCTTTCTTT
J gene: TRBJ2-1; clone size: NA; V gene: TRBV7-9; D gene: NA; CDR3 protein: CASATDLSYNEQFF; CDR3 DNA: TGTGCCAGCGCGACAGACCTTTCCTACAATGAGCAGTTCTTC
J gene: TRBJ2-5; clone size: many; V gene: TRBV7-6; D gene: NA; CDR3 protein: CASSHTRDIKETQYF; CDR3 DNA: TGTGCCAGCAGCCACACCCGGGACATAAAAGAGACCCAGTACTTC
J gene: TRBJ2-2; clone size: few; V gene: TRBV11-2; D gene: NA; CDR3 protein: CASSLVGSTGELFF; CDR3 DNA: TGTGCCAGCAGCTTAGTGGGATCCACCGGGGAGCTGTTTTTT
J gene: TRBJ2-1; clone size: NA; V gene: TRBV6-5; D gene: NA; CDR3 protein: CASAIGPNNEQFF; CDR3 DNA: TGTGCCAGCGCGATCGGACCGAACAATGAGCAGTTCTTC
J gene: TRBJ1-4; clone size: once; V gene: TRBV7-8; D gene: TRBD1; CDR3 protein: CARRLGGGDSNEKLFF; CDR3 DNA: TGTGCCCGCCGCTTAGGGGGGGGGGACAGCAATGAAAAACTGTTTTTT
J gene: TRBJ2-1; clone size: many; V gene: TRBV12-3/TRBV12-4; D gene: TRBD1; CDR3 protein: CATQAYKTGIGEQFF; CDR3 DNA: TGTGCCACCCAAGCTTATAAGACAGGGATCGGTGAGCAGTTCTTC
J gene: TRBJ2-5; clone size: NA; V gene: TRBV6-5; D gene: TRBD1; CDR3 protein: CASSYSPGTAQETQYF; CDR3 DNA: TGTGCCAGCAGTTACTCCCCCGGGACAGCGCAAGAGACCCAGTACTTC
J gene: TRBJ2-3; clone size: few; V gene: TRBV6-2/TRBV6-3; D gene: NA; CDR3 protein: CASSWGVDPDTQYF; CDR3 DNA: TGTGCCAGCAGCTGGGGGGTGGACCCAGATACGCAGTATTTT
J gene: TRBJ2-2; clone size: many; V gene: TRBV5-5; D gene: NA; CDR3 protein: CASSVYRETGELFF; CDR3 DNA: TGTGCCAGCAGCGTCTACAGGGAAACCGGGGAGCTGTTTTTT
J gene: TRBJ1-1; clone size: NA; V gene: TRBV28; D gene: NA; CDR3 protein: CASSPPPGQEAFF; CDR3 DNA: TGTGCCAGCAGTCCACCTCCGGGACAAGAAGCTTTCTTT
J gene: TRBJ2-1; clone size: many; V gene: TRBV9; D gene: NA; CDR3 protein: CASSVEGGEGSPQFF; CDR3 DNA: TGTGCCAGCAGCGTAGAGGGGGGAGAAGGGTCTCCCCAGTTCTTC
J gene: TRBJ1-1; clone size: many; V gene: TRBV5-1; D gene: TRBD1; CDR3 protein: CASSQRIDRGENTEAFF; CDR3 DNA: TGCGCCAGCAGCCAGAGAATTGACAGGGGGGAGAACACTGAAGCTTTCTTT
J gene: TRBJ2-3; clone size: NA; V gene: TRBV5-1; D gene: TRBD1; CDR3 protein: CASSSFGTGRTETQYF; CDR3 DNA: TGCGCCAGCAGCTCTTTCGGGACAGGACGCACAGAAACGCAGTATTTT
J gene: TRBJ2-3; clone size: NA; V gene: TRBV24-1; D gene: TRBD2; CDR3 protein: CAVGGTAGTSTDTQYF; CDR3 DNA: TGTGCCGTCGGGGGGACCGCGGGGACTAGCACAGATACGCAGTATTTT
J gene: TRBJ2-3; clone size: many; V gene: TRBV4-1; D gene: NA; CDR3 protein: CASSRAWRVGVTDTQYF; CDR3 DNA: TGCGCCAGCAGCCGGGCCTGGAGGGTTGGTGTCACAGATACGCAGTATTTT
J gene: TRBJ2-7; clone size: many; V gene: TRBV19; D gene: TRBD1; CDR3 protein: CASSIGTGSYEQYF; CDR3 DNA: TGTGCCAGTAGTATAGGGACAGGGTCCTACGAGCAGTACTTC
J gene: TRBJ2-5; clone size: many; V gene: TRBV2; D gene: NA; CDR3 protein: CASSEIQSQETQYF; CDR3 DNA: TGTGCCAGCAGTGAAATCCAGAGCCAAGAGACCCAGTACTTC
J gene: TRBJ2-7; clone size: NA; V gene: TRBV28; D gene: NA; CDR3 protein: CASSPSRSYEQYF; CDR3 DNA: TGTGCCAGCAGCCCTTCACGCTCCTACGAGCAGTACTTC
J gene: TRBJ1-1; clone size: NA; V gene: TRBV27; D gene: TRBD1; CDR3 protein: CASSLWTGGITEAFF; CDR3 DNA: TGTGCCAGCAGTCTTTGGACAGGGGGAATCACTGAAGCTTTCTTT
J gene: TRBJ2-3; clone size: many; V gene: TRBV5-4; D gene: NA; CDR3 protein: CASSQEIQGLDTQYF; CDR3 DNA: TGTGCCAGCAGCCAAGAAATTCAGGGGTTGGATACGCAGTATTTT
J gene: TRBJ1-4; clone size: few; V gene: TRBV10-3; D gene: TRBD1; CDR3 protein: CAISDPGQDEKLFF; CDR3 DNA: TGTGCCATCAGTGATCCGGGACAGGATGAAAAACTGTTTTTT
J gene: TRBJ2-3; clone size: NA; V gene: TRBV2; D gene: NA; CDR3 protein: CASSTGADHTDTQYF; CDR3 DNA: TGTGCCAGCAGCACTGGAGCTGACCACACAGATACGCAGTATTTC
J gene: TRBJ2-7; clone size: few; V gene: TRBV2; D gene: NA; CDR3 protein: CASWDLSYEQYF; CDR3 DNA: TGTGCCAGCTGGGACTTATCCTACGAGCAGTACTTC
J gene: TRBJ1-2; clone size: NA; V gene: TRBV6-5; D gene: TRBD1; CDR3 protein: CASSLTGDVFYGYTF; CDR3 DNA: TGTGCCAGCAGTTTGACAGGGGACGTTTTCTATGGCTACACATTC
J gene: TRBJ2-3; clone size: NA; V gene: TRBV11-2; D gene: NA; CDR3 protein: CASSPRTGGRNTDTQYF; CDR3 DNA: TGTGCCAGCAGCCCACGAACGGGGGGCCGGAACACAGATACGCAGTATTTT
J gene: TRBJ2-6; clone size: NA; V gene: TRBV3-1; D gene: TRBD1; CDR3 protein: CASSPGQPNSGASVLTF; CDR3 DNA: TGTGCCAGCAGCCCGGGACAGCCTAACTCTGGGGCCAGCGTCCTGACTTTC
J gene: TRBJ2-1; clone size: few; V gene: TRBV25-1; D gene: TRBD2; CDR3 protein: CASSEYFKRGVDEQFF; CDR3 DNA: TGTGCCAGCAGTGAATATTTCAAGCGGGGGGTCGATGAGCAGTTCTTC
J gene: TRBJ2-1; clone size: NA; V gene: TRBV29-1; D gene: NA; CDR3 protein: CSVDHVAGIYNEQFF; CDR3 DNA: TGCAGCGTTGATCATGTAGCAGGGATATACAATGAGCAGTTCTTC
J gene: TRBJ2-3; clone size: few; V gene: TRBV3-1; D gene: TRBD2; CDR3 protein: CASSQAITGGLVTTDTQYF; CDR3 DNA: TGTGCCAGCAGCCAGGCGATTACTGGGGGACTAGTGACCACAGATACGCAGTATTTT
J gene: TRBJ2-2; clone size: few; V gene: TRBV3-1; D gene: TRBD1; CDR3 protein: CASSEQLGGTGYTGELFF; CDR3 DNA: TGTGCCAGCAGCGAGCAGCTGGGCGGGACAGGGTACACCGGGGAGCTGTTTTTT